This T cell receptor beta chain derives from a study of cytomegalovirus exposure and HLA in healthy donors. Study as a whole: Of roughly 400 genotyped donors, around 86% grouped in the Caucasian-associated ancestry cluster. Study observations and caveats: Available immune exposure information was restricted to CMV serostatus only.

All donors participated as healthy donors of bone marrow. Germline trimming cut 7 bases from V and 6 bases from J; bases unmatched to any gene: 10. The CDR3 contains 15 residues. Germline values: CDR1 MNHNS, CDR2 SASEGT. Notes on this clone: Its antigen remains unknown.

With 60 Vbeta and 13 Jbeta primers, the PCR was carried out. Only in-frame clones appear in the TCRdb table, and some are missing; sequencing was by immunoSEQ multiplex PCR. The sample has under 150,000 clones, over 75% seen once. V usage is TRBV6-1 and J usage is TRBJ2-7, with 12 bases matching TRBD1. The TCR originated in a woman between 40 and 55 years old in good health and CMV-seropositive. Sequencing input: PBMCs. In DNA, the CDR3 is TGTGCCAGCACTCCGGGACAGGGGGCCTCTGGCGAGCAGTACTTC. It yields the protein CASTPGQGASGEQYF.